These T cell receptor beta chains were read from a single sample in a study of blood T cells in healthy people across ages. Each CDR3 protein gets one entry after TCRdb re-called the 5' RACE reads with MiXCR. The sample holds fewer than 1,000,000 distinct CDR3 sequences, around half seen once. Sequencing was done on a sample of blood. These receptor sequences come from a man older than 75 in good health. Each CDR3 is given with its conserved first and last residue. A D gene is named only where the DNA matches it firmly. Clone size is not always given. Where it is, it says once, few, many or a class for expanded clones.

TRBV5-1	TRBJ2-7	NA	NA	CASSSTGESYEQYF	TGCGCCAGCAGTTCGACAGGAGAATCCTACGAGCAGTACTTC
TRBV28	TRBJ2-7	NA	NA	CASSQRVAYEQYF	TGTGCCAGCTCCCAAAGGGTGGCCTACGAGCAGTACTTC
TRBV29-1	TRBJ2-3	NA	NA	CSVTGTLSTDTQYF	TGCAGCGTTACCGGGACACTTAGCACAGATACGCAGTATTTT
TRBV3-1	TRBJ2-6	NA	NA	CASSQDSATSGANVLTF	TGTGCCAGCAGCCAAGACAGCGCTACCTCTGGGGCCAACGTCCTGACTTTC
TRBV10-3	TRBJ1-6	NA	few	CAIRAENSPLHF	TGTGCCATCAGAGCGGAGAATTCACCCCTCCACTTT
TRBV2	TRBJ2-5	NA	NA	CASSLTLSYQETQYF	TGTGCCAGCAGTCTAACACTTTCTTACCAAGAGACCCAGTACTTC
TRBV5-1	TRBJ2-7	NA	few	CASSFGGMEGEQYF	TGCGCCAGCAGCTTTGGCGGGATGGAGGGGGAGCAGTACTTC
TRBV25-1	TRBJ2-7	TRBD2	NA	CASSAGTSGSYNEQYF	TGTGCCAGCTCAGCCGGGACTAGCGGCTCCTACAATGAGCAGTACTTC
TRBV3-1	TRBJ2-1	TRBD2	NA	CASSRSGSSYNGQFF	TGTGCCAGCAGCCGCAGCGGGAGCTCCTACAATGGGCAGTTCTTC
TRBV10-3	TRBJ2-7	TRBD2	NA	CAISELAAEQYF	TGTGCCATCAGTGAACTAGCGGCCGAGCAGTACTTC
TRBV20-1	TRBJ2-1	NA	NA	CSARIGGGQGEQFF	TGCAGTGCCCGGATAGGGGGGGGGCAAGGTGAGCAGTTCTTC
TRBV7-2	TRBJ1-1	NA	few	CASSLAAGATEAFF	TGTGCCAGCAGCTTAGCGGCAGGGGCCACTGAAGCTTTCTTT
TRBV18	TRBJ2-1	TRBD2	NA	CASSPQPSGSFGEQFF	TGTGCCAGCTCACCCCAGCCTAGCGGGAGTTTCGGTGAGCAGTTCTTC
TRBV27	TRBJ2-5	NA	few	CASRATYAQETQYF	TGTGCCAGCAGGGCGACTTACGCGCAAGAGACCCAGTACTTC
TRBV7-2	TRBJ2-6	NA	NA	CASSLRGFAGANVLTF	TGTGCCAGCAGCTTAAGGGGGTTCGCTGGGGCCAACGTCCTGACTTTC
TRBV4-3	TRBJ2-1	TRBD2	few	CASSQWTSDNEQFF	TGCGCCAGCAGCCAGTGGACTAGCGACAATGAGCAGTTCTTC
TRBV20-1	TRBJ1-5	NA	NA	CSARSQGSQPQHF	TGCAGTGCTAGGAGTCAGGGTAGTCAGCCCCAGCATTTT
TRBV12-3/TRBV12-4	TRBJ2-1	NA	few	CASSFIFSGSSYNEQFF	TGTGCCAGCAGTTTCATTTTTTCGGGCAGCTCCTACAATGAGCAGTTCTTC
TRBV29-1	TRBJ2-1	TRBD1	NA	CSVGDRGNNKQFF	TGCAGCGTTGGGGACAGGGGAAACAATAAGCAGTTCTTC
TRBV6-2/TRBV6-3	TRBJ1-5	NA	many	CASSFLSGEGNQPQHF	TGTGCCAGCAGTTTCCTCAGTGGGGAGGGCAATCAGCCCCAGCATTTT
TRBV10-3	TRBJ2-7	NA	NA	CAFQLRTPGWDEQYF	TGTGCCTTTCAGCTACGGACGCCAGGGTGGGACGAGCAGTACTTC
TRBV12-3/TRBV12-4	TRBJ2-5	TRBD2	NA	CASSTTLAGDQETQYF	TGTGCCAGCAGTACCACCCTAGCGGGGGATCAAGAGACCCAGTACTTC
TRBV5-1	TRBJ1-1	NA	few	CASSLELGPAGTEAFF	TGCGCCAGCAGCTTGGAGTTAGGCCCGGCAGGCACTGAAGCTTTCTTT
TRBV20-1	TRBJ2-5	TRBD2	few	CSAAGGETQYF	TGCAGTGCTGCGGGAGGGGAGACCCAGTACTTC
TRBV6-2/TRBV6-3	TRBJ1-5	NA	NA	CASSYIVGQPQHF	TGTGCCAGCAGTTATATTGTCGGTCAGCCCCAGCATTTT
TRBV20-1	TRBJ2-7	NA	once	CGARDPGQPNYEQYF	TGCGGTGCTAGAGACCCGGGACAACCGAACTACGAGCAGTACTTC
TRBV7-9	TRBJ2-7	NA	NA	CASSPFGSHTPYEQYF	TGTGCCAGCAGCCCGTTCGGATCCCATACACCCTACGAGCAGTACTTC
TRBV29-1	TRBJ2-1	TRBD2	NA	CSVDSSGSILQFF	TGCAGCGTTGATAGTAGCGGGAGTATACTCCAGTTCTTC
TRBV7-2	TRBJ1-2	NA	NA	CASSVAGSDYGYTF	TGTGCCAGCAGCGTAGCCGGGTCTGACTATGGCTACACCTTC
TRBV20-1	TRBJ2-1	TRBD2	few	CSGGGGAGVHDNEQFF	TGCAGTGGGGGAGGTGGAGCGGGAGTCCATGACAATGAGCAGTTCTTC
TRBV4-3	TRBJ2-1	TRBD2	few	CASSSIGLGNEQFF	TGCGCCAGCAGTTCAATCGGACTAGGGAATGAGCAGTTCTTC
TRBV6-1	TRBJ2-7	TRBD1	NA	CASSPVGQTGAGDEQYF	TGTGCCAGCAGCCCGGTGGGTCAGACAGGGGCTGGCGATGAGCAGTACTTC
TRBV29-1	TRBJ2-5	NA	many	CSVVPGATQETQYF	TGCAGCGTTGTTCCGGGAGCGACCCAAGAGACCCAGTACTTC
TRBV5-5	TRBJ1-2	TRBD1	NA	CASSLGDRGLGYTF	TGTGCCAGCAGCTTGGGGGACAGGGGGCTCGGCTACACCTTC
TRBV10-3	TRBJ2-1	NA	NA	CAISEFSQFSYNEQFF	TGTGCCATCAGTGAGTTTTCCCAATTCTCCTACAATGAGCAGTTCTTC
TRBV6-4	TRBJ2-7	NA	NA	CASSLVRSGDNNEQYF	TGTGCCAGCAGTCTCGTCCGCAGCGGGGACAACAATGAGCAGTACTTC
TRBV24-1	TRBJ2-1	TRBD2	many	CATSDSSSGGSYNEQFF	TGTGCCACCAGTGATTCCTCTAGCGGGGGCTCCTACAATGAGCAGTTCTTC
TRBV2	TRBJ2-3	TRBD1	few	CARMTGTAFQGTQYF	TGTGCCAGAATGACCGGGACAGCGTTCCAGGGTACGCAGTATTTT
TRBV5-5	TRBJ2-1	TRBD2	NA	CASSLLLAGAYAAEQFF	TGTGCCAGCAGCTTGTTACTAGCGGGGGCCTACGCCGCTGAGCAGTTCTTC
TRBV5-1	TRBJ2-5	NA	few	CASSSTEGETQYF	TGCGCCAGCAGCTCGACAGAGGGGGAGACCCAGTACTTC
TRBV5-1	TRBJ1-1	NA	NA	CASRTGIQNTEAFF	TGCGCCAGCAGGACCGGAATCCAGAACACTGAAGCTTTCTTT
TRBV12-3/TRBV12-4	TRBJ2-6	NA	many	CASNIAGANVLTF	TGTGCCAGCAATATAGCTGGGGCCAACGTCCTGACTTTC
TRBV2	TRBJ1-4	NA	few	CASSEMRLGRGLEKLFF	TGTGCCAGCAGTGAAATGAGGCTGGGCAGGGGTCTTGAAAAACTGTTTTTT
TRBV7-2	TRBJ2-1	TRBD2	few	CASSSRLAGGLSSYNEQFF	TGTGCCAGCAGCTCCCGACTAGCGGGAGGCCTTAGCTCCTACAATGAGCAGTTCTTC
TRBV29-1	TRBJ2-3	NA	few	CSVVPDSTDTQYF	TGCAGCGTTGTTCCGGATAGCACAGATACGCAGTATTTT
TRBV15	TRBJ2-7	TRBD2	once	CATSRTSGTTYEQYF	TGTGCCACCAGCAGGACTAGCGGGACCACCTACGAGCAGTACTTC
TRBV3-1	TRBJ1-6	NA	NA	CASSQRGDGSPLHF	TGTGCCAGCAGCCAACGAGGGGACGGTTCACCCCTCCACTTT
TRBV3-1	TRBJ1-1	TRBD1	few	CASSPTNRGTEAFF	TGTGCCAGCAGCCCAACCAACAGGGGTACTGAAGCTTTCTTT
TRBV15	TRBJ2-1	TRBD2	once	CATSRDGTSGSGQFF	TGTGCCACCAGCAGAGATGGGACTAGCGGGAGTGGTCAGTTCTTC
TRBV9	TRBJ2-1	NA	NA	CASSVVDTLNEQFF	TGTGCCAGCAGCGTAGTGGATACTTTGAATGAGCAGTTCTTC
TRBV30	TRBJ2-5	TRBD2	few	CAWQGLTSGRVETQYF	TGTGCCTGGCAAGGGCTGACTAGCGGGAGGGTAGAGACCCAGTACTTC
TRBV18	TRBJ1-1	NA	NA	CASSWGTSDTEAFF	TGTGCCAGCTCATGGGGGACCTCCGACACTGAAGCTTTCTTT
TRBV12-3/TRBV12-4	TRBJ2-7	NA	many	CASSRDSSYEQYF	TGTGCCAGCAGCCGGGACTCCTCCTACGAGCAGTACTTC
TRBV5-1	TRBJ2-1	TRBD2	few	CASSLTSGNTYNEQFF	TGCGCCAGCAGCTTGACCAGCGGGAATACCTACAATGAGCAGTTCTTC
TRBV3-1	TRBJ1-2	TRBD1	NA	CASSQGQGHGYTF	TGTGCCAGCAGCCAAGGACAGGGTCATGGCTACACCTTC